A single sample gave rise to the 31 T cell receptor beta chains below, sequenced in a study of T cells in pancreatic ductal adenocarcinoma. Surgery without prior neoadjuvant therapy was the treatment of the selected pancreatic ductal adenocarcinoma patients. The assay was immunoSEQ multiplex PCR, and TCRdb's table has in-frame clones only and misses some. This table holds roughly 16,000 clones, 88% found once. Input material: PBMCs. These receptors all stem from a human donor with pancreatic ductal adenocarcinoma.

V gene TRBV5-4 combines with J gene TRBJ2-1, with 10 positions matching TRBD2. CDR1 and CDR2 from the germline V gene are SGHNT and YYREEE (reference sequence). V shed 3 bases, J shed 5 bases, and the junction held 14 bases outside the gene matches. The CDR3 loop spans 18 amino acids. CDR3: CASSSWGSGGPVNNEQFF. The CDR3 DNA reads TGTGCCAGCAGCTCCTGGGGTAGCGGGGGGCCGGTGAACAATGAGCAGTTCTTC.

The chain is built from TRBV5-1 and TRBJ1-1; D possibly corresponds to TRBD1 (5 bases). The CDR3 has 14 residues. CDR1 SGHRS and CDR2 YFSETQ come from the germline V gene. Between the trimmed V and J ends, which lost 7 bases and 5 bases, there was a span of 18 bases. DNA for the CDR3: TGCGCCAGCGGTGTTGCGGGGGGGAGGACTGAAGCTTTCTTT. Translated, it gives CASGVAGGRTEAFF.

This clone was recorded a few times. V gene TRBV6-5 combines with J gene TRBJ2-7, with a tentative D call TRBD1 (5 bases). The ends were cut back, 6 bases at V and 1 base at J, with 16 bases in the middle. Germline lookup yields CDR1 MNHEY and CDR2 SVGAGI. This CDR3 contains 15 residues. This CDR3 reads CASRQGVGPSYEQYF. DNA for the CDR3: TGTGCCAGCAGGCAGGGCGTGGGGCCATCCTACGAGCAGTACTTC.

The rearrangement joins TRBV11-2 to TRBJ2-7; D is ambiguous. Deletions cut 6 bases from V and 2 bases from J, with 8 bases between. Germline-derived CDR1 and CDR2 are SGHAT and FQNNGV. The CDR3 covers 12 residues. The CDR3 is CASRGRAYEQYF. CDR3 in DNA: TGTGCCAGCAGGGGCAGAGCCTACGAGCAGTACTTC. The variable domain in full, with the rest retrieved from reference TRBV11-2 and TRBJ2-7, is EAGVAQSPRYKIIEKRQSVAFWCNPISGHATLYWYQQILGQGPKLLIQFQNNGVVDDSQLPKDRFSAERLKGVDSTLKIQPAKLEDSAVYLCASRGRAYEQYFGPGTRLTVT.

The chain has TRBV28 and TRBJ1-5; 8 nucleotides line up with TRBD1. Per germline, CDR1 MDHEN and CDR2 SYDVKM. With V trimmed by 5 bases and J by 5 bases, 8 bases remained unmatched. This CDR3 region has 15 residues. CDR3 residues: CASSRATGGHQPQHF. In DNA, the CDR3 is TGTGCCAGCAGTCGAGCCACAGGGGGTCATCAGCCCCAGCATTTT.

This clone was recorded only once. The rearrangement uses TRBV28 and TRBJ2-4; TRBD1 aligns across 7 bases. There are 15 residues in the CDR3. Trimming at V came to 10 bases and at J to 0 bases, leaving 9 bases not matched to a gene. Germline CDR1 and CDR2: MDHEN and SYDVKM. CDR3 sequence: CATAPGQLAKNIQYF. The CDR3 nucleotides are TGTGCCACCGCCCCGGGACAGCTAGCCAAAAACATTCAGTACTTC.

This chain connects TRBV27 to TRBJ1-2; D may be TRBD1 (6 bases). There are 14 residues in the CDR3. The V gene lost 3 bases and the J gene lost 4 bases, with 12 bases spanning the gap. CDR1 and CDR2 from the germline V gene are MNHEY and SMNVEV (reference sequence). Written as DNA, the CDR3 is TGTGCCAGCAGTTTTCGGGCAGGGGTCTATGGCTACACCTTC. This gives the protein CASSFRAGVYGYTF.

The chain has TRBV4-3 and TRBJ1-1, with D possibly TRBD1 on 6 matching bases. In germline, CDR1 is LGHNA, CDR2 YSLEER. This CDR3 region has 14 residues. The V end was cut by 4 bases, the J end by 5 bases, with 14 bases between. CDR3 loop: CASSRGGDRTEAFF. DNA for the CDR3: TGCGCCAGCAGCCGAGGGGGTGACAGGACTGAAGCTTTCTTT.

The chain is built from TRBV7-3 and TRBJ2-7; TRBD1 matches 8 bases. CDR3 length equals 15 residues. V gave up 5 bases and J gave up 2 bases; unmatched junction bases: 8. Germline V gene lookup returns CDR1 SGHTA and CDR2 FQGTGA. The CDR3 loop reads CASSPGGTGTYEQYF. CDR3 nucleotides: TGTGCCAGCAGCCCGGGTGGGACAGGTACCTACGAGCAGTACTTC.

This clone occurred once. The chain combines TRBV7-2 with TRBJ2-1, with 9 bases identical to TRBD1. V lost 4 bases to trimming and J lost 0 bases; unmatched junction nucleotides: 7. This CDR3 spans 17 amino acids. Germline CDR1 is SGHTA and CDR2 is FQGNSA. CDR3 in amino acids: CASSSKPQGASYNEQFF. For the CDR3, the DNA is TGTGCCAGCAGCTCCAAACCACAGGGGGCCTCCTACAATGAGCAGTTCTTC.

The V call is TRBV5-6, the J call TRBJ2-1; 7 bases match TRBD2. Germline values: CDR1 SGHDT, CDR2 YYEEEE. The J segment lost 5 bases and the V segment lost 0 bases, leaving 2 bases of the junction unmatched. This CDR3 comprises 14 residues. CDR3 sequence (DNA): TGTGCCAGCAGCTTGGGTGGGGGGGACAATGAGCAGTTCTTC. Amino acid sequence: CASSLGGGDNEQFF.

The chain uses TRBV4-3 and TRBJ1-2; D remains unclear. Germline V lookup: CDR1 LGHNA, CDR2 YSLEER. V gave up 0 bases and J gave up 4 bases, with 9 bases separating them. The CDR3 is 14 amino acids. CDR3 loop: CASSQDSRPYGYTF. The CDR3 DNA sequence: TGCGCCAGCAGCCAAGATAGCAGACCCTATGGCTACACCTTC.

To note about this clone: Distinct nucleotide sequences in the sample also encode this CDR3. This chain uses TRBV11-3 with TRBJ2-1, with 8 bases aligning to TRBD2. In germline, CDR1 is SGHNT, CDR2 YENEEA. V gave up 1 base and J gave up 6 bases; unmatched junction bases: 14. The CDR3 has 18 amino acids. The CDR3: CASSLANSRGGVGNEQFF. For the CDR3, the DNA is TGTGCCAGCAGCTTAGCTAACTCCCGGGGGGGCGTTGGCAATGAGCAGTTCTTC. Using reference TRBV11-3 and TRBJ2-1 for the parts outside the CDR3, the full variable domain is EAGVVQSPRYKIIEKKQPVAFWCNPISGHNTLYWYLQNLGQGPELLIRYENEEAVDDSQLPKDRFSAERLKGVDSTLKIQPAELGDSAVYLCASSLANSRGGVGNEQFFGPGTRLTVL.

The rearrangement uses TRBV7-9 and TRBJ2-5; 7 bases align to TRBD1. Germline CDR1 SEHNR, CDR2 FQNEAQ (reference sequence). V lost 8 bases to trimming and J lost 2 bases; unmatched junction nucleotides: 8. The CDR3 length is 14 residues. The CDR3, as DNA: TGTGCCAGCTCACGGGACAGCCAACAAGAGACCCAGTACTTC. Translation: CASSRDSQQETQYF.

The chain recombines TRBV4-3 with TRBJ2-1; 8 nucleotides align to TRBD2. Germline V gene lookup returns CDR1 LGHNA and CDR2 YSLEER. With V trimmed by 0 bases and J by 3 bases, 4 bases remained unmatched. The CDR3 is 16 residues long. In DNA, the CDR3 is TGCGCCAGCAGCCAAGAGGGAGCGGGGGTCTACAATGAGCAGTTCTTC. It encodes CASSQEGAGVYNEQFF.

This chain connects TRBV5-1 to TRBJ2-7, with D hard to call. Trimming removed 0 bases from V and 5 bases from J, with 9 bases in between. CDR1 and CDR2 from the germline V gene are SGHRS and YFSETQ. This CDR3 comprises 13 residues. CDR3 nucleotide sequence: TGCGCCAGCAGCTTGGGTCTAAAGAACGAGCAGTACTTC. As protein: CASSLGLKNEQYF.

This clone has only a few counts. The CDR3 coding sequence is TGTGCCAGTGGAAGGGGGTTTGGACAGCCCCAGCATTTT. This gives the protein CASGRGFGQPQHF. The chain couples TRBV19 to TRBJ1-5; D possibly corresponds to TRBD1 (6 bases). Germline CDR1 is LNHDA and CDR2 is SQIVND (reference sequence). This CDR3 is built from 13 residues. V lost 8 bases and J 7 bases, leaving 15 bases between the germline ends.

V gene TRBV7-9 combines with J gene TRBJ1-5; D unresolved. CDR1 is SEHNR, CDR2 FQNEAQ, per germline (reference sequence). V lost 3 bases and J lost 1, with 7 bases in between. The CDR3 is made up of 14 amino acids. The CDR3 is CASSFTESNQPQHF. DNA for the CDR3: TGTGCCAGCAGCTTCACAGAGAGCAATCAGCCCCAGCATTTT. The complete variable domain, with remaining parts taken from reference TRBV7-9 and TRBJ1-5, reads DTGVSQNPRHKITKRGQNVTFRCDPISEHNRLYWYRQTLGQGPEFLTYFQNEAQLEKSRLLSDRFSAERPKGSFSTLEIQRTEQGDSAMYLCASSFTESNQPQHFGDGTRLSIL.

This rearrangement joins TRBV30 to TRBJ1-5; 11 bases match TRBD1. The CDR3 has 16 amino acids. V dropped 3 bases and J dropped 1; count of bases not matched to a gene: 5. Germline loops: CDR1 GTSNPN, CDR2 SVGIG (reference sequence). The CDR3 loop is CAWSSRTGGSNQPQHF. The CDR3 DNA reads TGTGCCTGGAGCTCTAGGACAGGGGGCAGCAATCAGCCCCAGCATTTT.

CDR3 loop: CASSKAGTTGNTIYF. In nucleotides, the CDR3 is TGTGCCAGTAGTAAAGCCGGGACAACTGGAAACACCATATATTTT. The rearrangement uses TRBV19 and TRBJ1-3; maybe TRBD1 (6 bases). Germline-derived CDR1 and CDR2 are LNHDA and SQIVND (reference sequence). The CDR3 has 15 amino acids. V lost 4 bases, J lost 2 bases, and 12 bases lay in between. Full variable domain (rest looked up from reference TRBV19 and TRBJ1-3): DGGITQSPKYLFRKEGQNVTLSCEQNLNHDAMYWYRQDPGQGLRLIYYSQIVNDFQKGDIAEGYSVSREKKESFPLTVTSAQKNPTAFYLCASSKAGTTGNTIYFGEGSWLTVV.

The rearrangement links TRBV10-3 to TRBJ1-1, with D perhaps TRBD1 (5 bases). CDR3 length: 14 residues. Germline-derived CDR1 and CDR2 are ENHRY and SYGVKD. The V end lost 5 bases, the J end lost 1 base, and 11 bases lay between the germline ends. Here the CDR3 DNA reads TGTGCCATCAGTACCCCTGACAGGAACACTGAAGCTTTCTTT. This encodes CAISTPDRNTEAFF.

The chain is built from TRBV19 and TRBJ2-4, with TRBD2 matching 7 bases. The trim removed 4 bases at V and 6 bases at J, leaving 6 bases unmatched. Germline-derived CDR1 and CDR2 are LNHDA and SQIVND (reference sequence). This CDR3 region has 14 residues. The CDR3 coding sequence is TGTGCCAGTAGTACGTCGGGAGGCGGAAACATTCAGTACTTC. Translating gives CASSTSGGGNIQYF. Variable domain in full (rest from reference TRBV19 and TRBJ2-4): DGGITQSPKYLFRKEGQNVTLSCEQNLNHDAMYWYRQDPGQGLRLIYYSQIVNDFQKGDIAEGYSVSREKKESFPLTVTSAQKNPTAFYLCASSTSGGGNIQYFGAGTRLSVL.

The rearrangement links TRBV7-9 to TRBJ2-1; TRBD2 agrees at 8 bases. In germline, CDR1 is SEHNR, CDR2 FQNEAQ (reference sequence). Trimming at V came to 7 bases and at J to 2 bases, leaving 4 bases not matched to a gene. The CDR3 contains 14 residues. CDR3: CASTERGPYNEQFF. CDR3 coding DNA: TGTGCCAGCACGGAGCGGGGGCCCTACAATGAGCAGTTCTTC.

The chain employs TRBV27 and TRBJ1-5; 8 positions match TRBD1. CDR3 length: 15 residues. Germline V gene lookup returns CDR1 MNHEY and CDR2 SMNVEV (reference sequence). Losses at the gene ends were 6 bases for V and 2 bases for J; bases not matched to a gene: 6. CDR3 nucleotides: TGTGCCAGCAGGAAACTACAGGGGGGCAATCAGCCCCAGCATTTT. Protein product: CASRKLQGGNQPQHF.

By its share, this clone is large (0.1 to 1%). The CDR3 loop reads CASSLGPGLNYGYTF. The CDR3, as DNA: TGTGCCAGCAGCTTAGGCCCAGGGCTAAACTATGGCTACACCTTC. This rearrangement joins TRBV7-6 to TRBJ1-2, with a weak D call TRBD1 (5 bases). CDR3 length: 15 amino acids. The V end was cut by 1 base, the J end by 2 bases, with 11 bases between. Germline V gives CDR1 SGHVS, CDR2 FNYEAQ.

The genes are TRBV4-3 and TRBJ2-1, with a possible D match to TRBD1 (6 bases). CDR1 is LGHNA and CDR2 is YSLEER in the germline V gene. The V and J ends lost 4 bases and 3 bases respectively, with 13 bases between them. This CDR3 has 15 amino acids. CDR3 coding DNA: TGCGCCAGCAGCCCCTCCCAGGGGATCTACAATGAGCAGTTCTTC. Its translation: CASSPSQGIYNEQFF.

The rearrangement links TRBV11-2 to TRBJ1-6; maybe TRBD1 (5 bases). Trimming stripped 4 bases from V and 7 bases from J, with 11 bases between. The CDR3 covers 14 residues. In germline, CDR1 is SGHAT, CDR2 FQNNGV. CDR3 amino acids: CASSSVTGNSPLHF. DNA of the CDR3: TGTGCCAGCAGCTCGGTAACAGGAAATTCACCCCTCCACTTT.

The chain has TRBV6-1 and TRBJ2-1, with TRBD2 identical over 12 bases. V shed 4 bases and J 5 bases; nucleotides not matched to a gene: 3. The CDR3 runs to 15 residues. CDR1 and CDR2 from the germline V gene are MNHNS and SASEGT. The CDR3 loop reads CASSAGLAGNNEQFF. The DNA for the CDR3 is TGTGCCAGCAGTGCCGGACTAGCGGGAAACAATGAGCAGTTCTTC.

V gene TRBV7-9 combines with J gene TRBJ1-1; D unresolved. Germline V gives CDR1 SEHNR, CDR2 FQNEAQ (reference sequence). The CDR3 spans 13 residues. The V end was cut by 5 bases, the J end by 1 base, with 8 bases between. The CDR3 region has the DNA TGTGCCAGCAGCGGTAGACAGAACACTGAAGCTTTCTTT. This sequence encodes CASSGRQNTEAFF. Variable domain in full (rest from reference TRBV7-9 and TRBJ1-1): DTGVSQNPRHKITKRGQNVTFRCDPISEHNRLYWYRQTLGQGPEFLTYFQNEAQLEKSRLLSDRFSAERPKGSFSTLEIQRTEQGDSAMYLCASSGRQNTEAFFGQGTRLTVV.

This chain links TRBV28 with TRBJ1-3; possible D gene TRBD1, 6 bases. V lost 7 bases, J lost 4 bases, and 14 bases lay in between. This CDR3 is 14 amino acids long. CDR1 MDHEN and CDR2 SYDVKM come from the germline V gene. Here the CDR3 reads CASTLGGAGNTIYF. CDR3 nucleotides: TGTGCCAGCACTCTGGGGGGGGCCGGAAACACCATATATTTT.

This sequence joins TRBV28 and TRBJ1-5; 9 nucleotides line up with TRBD1. After removal of 6 bases from V and 0 bases from J, the junction contained 9 bases not matched to a gene. The CDR3 sequence is 17 residues long. Germline assignment: CDR1 MDHEN and CDR2 SYDVKM. As DNA, the CDR3 is TGTGCCAGCAGGGTAGGACAGGGGCCCTATAGCAATCAGCCCCAGCATTTT. This translates into CASRVGQGPYSNQPQHF.